This TCR beta chain was documented in a study of shared clonotypes between healthy human individuals (TCRdb year 2020). Some background on the complete study: A couple of women and a few men aged 18 to 49 years were included in the cohort. For each donor, CD4 naive and CD4 memory were each run on three plates, CD8 naive on two plates, and CD8 memory on one plate. Blood TCR repertoires of about five healthy adults were deeply sequenced to estimate repertoire size and the extent of clonotype sharing between individuals. To increase sequencing depth and limit assay-specific biases, different laboratories used diverse techniques to prepare libraries and sequence TCR repertoires. Per donor, leukapheresis produced somewhere between about 0.8 and 9 billion PBMCs.

The donors were healthy, HIV-negative adults who had no recently reported acute infections or vaccinations. Every donor was a Caucasian adult living in Nashville, Tennessee, USA. CD4+ T cells were enriched through magnetic negative selection, after which naive cells were positively selected on CD45RA and the remaining negative fraction served as the memory subset. Blood was collected by leukapheresis, and PBMCs were isolated by Ficoll-Histopaque density gradient centrifugation and then cryopreserved in liquid nitrogen vapor phase. Analytical flow cytometry was used to check the purity and quantity of every magnetically sorted T cell population. From each sorted fraction, genomic DNA was isolated and quantified by UV absorbance on a Nanodrop 2000c. The germline V gene gives CDR1 as LGHNA and CDR2 as YSLEER. The V end loses 8 bases and the J end loses 7 bases, and a stretch of 15 bases separates them. The CDR3 covers 13 residues, taking in both the cysteine and the phenylalanine. Only the CDR3 DNA is retained, 39 bases long and in frame from the first base.

In regard to this clone: The antigen it binds to is not known. No base quality information exists; no much larger clone differs at one position.

TCR CDR3 regions were amplified from genomic DNA by multiplex PCR using the deep immunoSEQ assay. Extracted genomic DNA from each cell subset was distributed evenly across all wells of several immunoSEQ 96-well plates, and each plate was treated as a replicate. For sorted subsets, each replicate PCR was loaded with around 200 ng genomic DNA, equivalent to some 27,000 T cell genomes. The purified libraries were quantified using a Qubit 3.0 fluorometer, sized with a Bioanalyzer 2100, and then quantified again using the KAPA Library Quantification kit. Every immunoSEQ 96-well plate was sequenced on a dedicated single-read 150-cycle Illumina NextSeq 550 flow cell. Turning to the authors' computational methods: Because only junctional sequences without quality scores were contained in the immunoSEQ output, filtering matching that applied to full-length reads could not be performed. Sequences were annotated with PyIR, a Python wrapper for IgBLAST v1.9, using IMGT germline references to assign V/J genes and CDR3. Reads were filtered out if the reads had weak V/J assignments (E-value above 1e-6), no CDR3, stop codons, out-of-frame junctions, or ambiguous translated residues. V3J clonotypes were defined by identical inferred V gene, J gene, and CDR3 amino acid sequence. Percentage overlap between repertoires was calculated by dividing the number of shared unique clonotypes by the size of the smaller repertoire. RTK rarefaction, the Chao1 estimator, and Recon v2.1 estimates of unobserved clonotypes were used to assess repertoire richness. Generation probabilities for all TCRbeta clonotypes obtained by the gDNA method from four donors were computed using OLGA. In TCRdb, the immuneACCESS table is reduced to in-frame sequences with V and J assigned. These tables do not hold every clone; where another copy was compared, an unresolved V gene accounts for under half, and the others remain unexplained. The V and J calls and clone size are taken from that table; D and trimming were inferred from the DNA. The sample table holds around 2.5 million clones, of which roughly 93% were seen once. The top ten constitute approximately 0.36% of the sample.

General conclusions and limits of the study: Estimated clonotype richness was generally larger for naive than for memory subsets. When four donors were compared, the shared fraction of clonotypes was about 5% for naive CD4, more than 3% for naive CD8, 2% to 2.5% for memory CD4, and 0.35% to 0.5% for memory CD8. Pairwise subsampling indicated that sequencing depth was expected to affect the degree of clonotype sharing among donors. Incomplete sequencing was indicated by rarefaction of sorted-subset datasets, despite the large sequencing depth. The genetic and exposure-history diversity represented was limited by the small number of donors. Clonotypes shared by all four sorted-subset donors showed higher generation probabilities than non-shared clonotypes. Only blood was sampled, and tissue TCR repertoires likely differ from those in blood.

Rearrangement joined TRBV4-3 to TRBJ1-5, with no confident D gene call. The specimen was naive CD4+ T cells from PBMCs. Per the publication, the cell subset or site label means: CD45RA+ positively selected. The receptor comes from a man younger than 30 in good health. Some clones in this sample may be carry-over from other donors' samples. The CDR3 region reads CASWTPGQQPQHF. The nucleotides read TGCGCCAGCTGGACTCCGGGTCAACAGCCCCAGCATTTT.